Listed below are T cell receptor beta chains from one sample, sequenced in a study of OX40 agonist ivuxolimab in advanced cancers. TCRdb keeps only in-frame clones here, not all; method: immunoSEQ multiplex PCR. The repertoire holds around 54,000 clones, about 91% seen once, with 8.5% to 9% in the top ten. Sample: CD4+ or CD8+ T cells sorted from blood, taken in a trial of the OX40 agonist ivuxolimab. The origin of the receptors is an adult with an advanced solid tumor such as melanoma, head and neck, liver or kidney cancer. The CDR3 runs from the conserved cysteine through the conserved F or W. A D gene is named only where the DNA matches it firmly. Size is omitted from some rows. Given values are once, few, many or a class for expanded clones.

TRBV28,TRBD2,-,TRBJ2-5,TGTGCCAGCAGTATCCAGACTAGCGGGAGACATCAAGAGACCCAGTACTTC,CASSIQTSGRHQETQYF
TRBV7-9,TRBD1,-,TRBJ2-7,TGTGCCAGCAGCTTCAGGGACAGGGGGTCCTACGAGCAGTACTTC,CASSFRDRGSYEQYF
TRBV30,TRBD1,-,TRBJ1-6,TGTGCCTGGAGTTGGACAGGCCATGGGTCACCCCTCCACTTT,CAWSWTGHGSPLHF
TRBV27,-,-,TRBJ2-7,TGTGCCAGCAGTTTCCAACCAAGGGGGGAGCAGTACTTC,CASSFQPRGEQYF
TRBV6-1,-,-,TRBJ1-4,TGTGCCAGCAGTGAAGCGTTGGGGGGGAATTGGGAAAAACTGTTTTTT,CASSEALGGNWEKLFF
TRBV30,TRBD2,-,TRBJ2-1,TGTGCCTTACACGGAGTGTGGGGGACTAGCGGGGTCAATGAGCAGTTCTTC,CALHGVWGTSGVNEQFF
TRBV29-1,-,-,TRBJ2-4,TGCAGCGTAGATCGACTAGCCAAAAACATTCAGTACTTC,CSVDRLAKNIQYF
TRBV14,TRBD1,-,TRBJ1-2,TGTGCCAGCAGTCCGACAGGGGACTATGGCTACACCTTC,CASSPTGDYGYTF
TRBV7-6,-,few,TRBJ1-2,TGTGCCAGCAGCCCCCAGTCTAACTATGGCTACACCTTC,CASSPQSNYGYTF
TRBV7-3,-,-,TRBJ2-3,TGTGCCAGCAGCTTAACAGGGATCGCGGATACGCAGTATTTT,CASSLTGIADTQYF
TRBV9,TRBD1,-,TRBJ2-2,TGTGCCAGCAGCGTAGTAACAGGGGGCCACGGGGAGCTGTTTTTT,CASSVVTGGHGELFF
TRBV4-3,TRBD1,-,TRBJ1-2,TGCGCCAGCAGCCAAGACCGCGGGGGACAGGGATCCTACACCTTC,CASSQDRGGQGSYTF
TRBV7-6,TRBD1,-,TRBJ1-2,TGTGCCAGCACGTCTGAGCCAGGGGGCGGGGGTGGCTACACCTTC,CASTSEPGGGGGYTF
TRBV6-6,-,-,TRBJ1-4,TGTGCCAGCAAACTCTACACAACTAATGAAAAACTGTTTTTT,CASKLYTTNEKLFF
TRBV7-6,-,-,TRBJ2-7,TGTGCCAGCAGCTTAGGACCGACAGGACGCAACTACGAGCAGTACTTC,CASSLGPTGRNYEQYF
TRBV23-1,-,-,TRBJ1-5,TGCGCCAGCAATAAAGAGAGGGGGAGCAATCAGCCCCAGCATTTT,CASNKERGSNQPQHF
TRBV19,-,-,TRBJ2-1,TGTGCCAGTAGTATTTCGAACAATGAGCAGTTCTTC,CASSISNNEQFF
TRBV6-6,-,-,TRBJ1-1,TGTGCCAGCAGTTACTCCAGGGAGAACACTGAAGCTTTCTTT,CASSYSRENTEAFF
TRBV2,-,-,TRBJ1-4,TGTGCCAGCAGAGCCCGACAGGTACTAACAGAAAAACTGTTTTTT,CASRARQVLTEKLFF
TRBV7-9,-,-,TRBJ2-5,TGTGCCAGCAGCTTAGAAGGGGTACGGTTGACCAGCGAGACCCAGTACTTC,CASSLEGVRLTSETQYF
TRBV10-3,TRBD2,once,TRBJ2-3,TGTGCCATCAGTGAGCCGGCCGAATTACTAGCGGGAGAGGGCACAGATACGCAGTATTTT,CAISEPAELLAGEGTDTQYF
TRBV7-2,-,-,TRBJ2-3,TGTGCCAGCAGCTTCACGTCGAGTAGCACAGATACGCAGTATTTT,CASSFTSSSTDTQYF
TRBV6-5,-,-,TRBJ2-5,TGTGCCAGCAGACGACTGGGAACTGAAGAGACCCAGTACTTC,CASRRLGTEETQYF
TRBV19,-,-,TRBJ2-7,TGTGCCAGTAGTATAGGGACTTCCTACGAGCAGTACTTC,CASSIGTSYEQYF
TRBV6-5,-,-,TRBJ1-3,TGTGCCAGCAGTTACGGAGACTCTGGAAACACCATATATTTT,CASSYGDSGNTIYF
TRBV7-9,TRBD1,-,TRBJ2-7,TGTGCCAGCAGCTTCCCGGGACAGGGGGTATACGAGCAGTACTTC,CASSFPGQGVYEQYF
TRBV7-2,-,-,TRBJ1-4,TGTGCCAGCAGCCCTAACCCAACTAATGAAAAACTGTTTTTT,CASSPNPTNEKLFF
TRBV2,TRBD2,-,TRBJ2-7,TGTGCCAGCAGGGTAGCGGGAACTAGGTACGAGCAGTACTTC,CASRVAGTRYEQYF
TRBV21-1,-,-,TRBJ2-7,TGTGCCAGCAGCAAAGTCCCGGGACACCTCCCAGCAGAGGGGTACGAGCAGTACTTC,CASSKVPGHLPAEGYEQYF
TRBV5-1,-,-,TRBJ2-1,TGCGCCAGCACCGCGATAAAGGGGCTGGATAATGAGCAGTTCTTC,CASTAIKGLDNEQFF
TRBV19,-,once,TRBJ2-1,TGTGCCAGTAGTATAAACGTATACAATGAGCAGTTCTTC,CASSINVYNEQFF
TRBV5-3,-,-,TRBJ1-5,TGTGCCAGAGAGTGGTCGAGCAATCAGCCCCAGCATTTT,CAREWSSNQPQHF
TRBV7-2,TRBD2,-,TRBJ2-3,TGTGCCAGCAGCCCAAGGACTAGCCTTAGCACAGATACGCAGTATTTT,CASSPRTSLSTDTQYF
TRBV19,-,-,TRBJ2-1,TGTGCCAGTAACGTGGGGGGAAATGAGCAGTTCTTC,CASNVGGNEQFF
TRBV15,-,-,TRBJ2-5,TGTGCCACCAGCGATCTGAAAGAGACCCAGTACTTC,CATSDLKETQYF
TRBV4-1,TRBD1,-,TRBJ2-1,TGCGCCACCTCGCCAGACAGGGGGAATGAGCAGTTCTTC,CATSPDRGNEQFF
TRBV30,-,few,TRBJ1-2,TGTGCCTGGAGTTACCACAGGGAATCGACCTTC,CAWSYHRESTF
TRBV4-3,-,-,TRBJ2-2,TGCGCCAGCAGCCAAGATTTGGGTTACAACACCGGGGAGCTGTTTTTT,CASSQDLGYNTGELFF
TRBV27,-,-,TRBJ2-2,TGTGCCAGCAGTACGACAGTAAACACCGGGGAGCTGTTTTTT,CASSTTVNTGELFF
TRBV7-2,TRBD1,once,TRBJ1-1,TGTGCCAGCAGCTCCATGACAGGGGGTTCAAACACTGAAGCTTTCTTT,CASSSMTGGSNTEAFF
TRBV27,TRBD1,-,TRBJ2-7,TGTGCCAGCAGTTCATACAGGGGATCCTACGAGCAGTACTTC,CASSSYRGSYEQYF
TRBV25-1,-,few,TRBJ2-7,TGTGCCAGCAGTGATTTTGAGGTCTACGAGCAGTACTTC,CASSDFEVYEQYF
TRBV30,TRBD2,-,TRBJ2-7,TGTGCCTGGAGTTTAGCGGGAAGCGGTGAGCAGTACTTC,CAWSLAGSGEQYF
TRBV13,-,-,TRBJ1-4,TGTGCCAGCAGCTTAGTGGGGGAGCCAGGGATCCGAGATGAAAAACTGTTTTTT,CASSLVGEPGIRDEKLFF
TRBV6-1,-,-,TRBJ1-1,TGTGCCAGCAGCCCCGCGGGGGGCGCGGATGAAGCTTTCTTT,CASSPAGGADEAFF
TRBV5-6,-,-,TRBJ2-5,TGTGCCAGCCGAGAAGAGGGCTCGGGGCAAGAGACCCAGTACTTC,CASREEGSGQETQYF
TRBV6-1,-,-,TRBJ1-2,TGTGCCAGCATGAGATGGGGTCTTTCCTATGGCTACACCTTC,CASMRWGLSYGYTF